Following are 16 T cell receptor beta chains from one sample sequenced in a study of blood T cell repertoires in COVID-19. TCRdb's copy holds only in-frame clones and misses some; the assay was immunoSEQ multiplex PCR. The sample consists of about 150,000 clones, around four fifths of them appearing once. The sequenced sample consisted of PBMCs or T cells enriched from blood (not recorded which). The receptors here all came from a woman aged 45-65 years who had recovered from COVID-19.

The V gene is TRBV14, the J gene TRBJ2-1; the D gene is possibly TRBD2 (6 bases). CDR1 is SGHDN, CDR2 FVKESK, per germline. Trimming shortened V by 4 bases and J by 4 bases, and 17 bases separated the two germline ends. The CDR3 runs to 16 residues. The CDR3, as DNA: TGTGCCAGCAGCCCCCGGGGGAGCGGGCGTTACAATGAGCAGTTCTTC. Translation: CASSPRGSGRYNEQFF. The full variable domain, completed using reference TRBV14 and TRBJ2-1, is EAGVTQFPSHSVIEKGQTVTLRCDPISGHDNLYWYRRVMGKEIKFLLHFVKESKQDESGMPNNRFLAERTGGTYSTLKVQPAELEDSGVYFCASSPRGSGRYNEQFFGPGTRLTVL.

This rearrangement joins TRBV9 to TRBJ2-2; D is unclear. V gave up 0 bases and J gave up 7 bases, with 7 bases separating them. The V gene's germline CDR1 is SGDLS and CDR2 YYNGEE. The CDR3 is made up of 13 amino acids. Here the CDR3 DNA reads TGTGCCAGCAGCGTAGGTACGGGCGGGGAGCTGTTTTTT. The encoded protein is CASSVGTGGELFF.

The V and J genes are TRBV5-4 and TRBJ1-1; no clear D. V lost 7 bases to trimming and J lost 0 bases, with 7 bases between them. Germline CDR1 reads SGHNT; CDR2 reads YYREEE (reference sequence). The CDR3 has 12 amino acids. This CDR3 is CASAGMNTEAFF. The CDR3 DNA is TGTGCCAGCGCAGGCATGAACACTGAAGCTTTCTTT.

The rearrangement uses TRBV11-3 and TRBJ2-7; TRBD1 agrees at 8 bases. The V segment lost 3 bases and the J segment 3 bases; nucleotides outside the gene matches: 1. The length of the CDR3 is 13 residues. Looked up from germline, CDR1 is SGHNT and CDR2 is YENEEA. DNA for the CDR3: TGTGCCAGCAGCTTTGGACAGGGCTACGAGCAGTACTTC. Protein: CASSFGQGYEQYF.

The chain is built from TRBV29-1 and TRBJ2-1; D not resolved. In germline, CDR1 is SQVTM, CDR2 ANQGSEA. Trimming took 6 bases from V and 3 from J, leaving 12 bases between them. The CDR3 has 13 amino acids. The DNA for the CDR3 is TGCAGCGTAGAATCCCCTCTCTACAATGAGCAGTTCTTC. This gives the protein CSVESPLYNEQFF.

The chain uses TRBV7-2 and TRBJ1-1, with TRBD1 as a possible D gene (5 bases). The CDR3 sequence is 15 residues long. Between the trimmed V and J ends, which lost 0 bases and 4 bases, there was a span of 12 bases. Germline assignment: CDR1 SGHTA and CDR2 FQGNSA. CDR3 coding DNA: TGTGCCAGCAGCTTAGCCGGGGGTTCAGGCACTGAAGCTTTCTTT. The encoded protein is CASSLAGGSGTEAFF.

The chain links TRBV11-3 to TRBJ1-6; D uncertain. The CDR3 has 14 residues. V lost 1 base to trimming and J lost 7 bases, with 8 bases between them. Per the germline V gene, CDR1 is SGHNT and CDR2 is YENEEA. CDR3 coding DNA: TGTGCCAGCAGCTTAGGCCGAGTGAATTCACCCCTCCACTTT. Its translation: CASSLGRVNSPLHF.

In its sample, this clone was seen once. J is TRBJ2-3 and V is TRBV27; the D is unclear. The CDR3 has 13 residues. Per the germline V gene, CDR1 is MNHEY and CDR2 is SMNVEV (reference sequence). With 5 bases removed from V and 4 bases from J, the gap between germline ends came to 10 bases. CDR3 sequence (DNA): TGTGCCAGCAGTCCGATACGGGCAGATACGCAGTATTTT. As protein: CASSPIRADTQYF.

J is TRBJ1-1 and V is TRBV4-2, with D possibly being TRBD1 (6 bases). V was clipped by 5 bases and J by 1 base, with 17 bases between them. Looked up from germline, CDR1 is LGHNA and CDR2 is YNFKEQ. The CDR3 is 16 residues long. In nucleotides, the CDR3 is TGTGCCAGCAGCTTGGAACGGACAGTTCCGAACACTGAAGCTTTCTTT. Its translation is CASSLERTVPNTEAFF.

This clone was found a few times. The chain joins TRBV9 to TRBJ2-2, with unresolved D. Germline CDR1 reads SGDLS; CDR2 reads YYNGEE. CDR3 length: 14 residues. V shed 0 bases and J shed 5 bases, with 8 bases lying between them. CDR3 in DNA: TGTGCCAGCAGCGTAGCTGAGCCAACCGGGGAGCTGTTTTTT. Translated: CASSVAEPTGELFF. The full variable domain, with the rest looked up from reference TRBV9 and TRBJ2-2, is DSGVTQTPKHLITATGQRVTLRCSPRSGDLSVYWYQQSLDQGLQFLIQYYNGEERAKGNILERFSAQQFPDLHSELNLSSLELGDSALYFCASSVAEPTGELFFGEGSRLTVL.

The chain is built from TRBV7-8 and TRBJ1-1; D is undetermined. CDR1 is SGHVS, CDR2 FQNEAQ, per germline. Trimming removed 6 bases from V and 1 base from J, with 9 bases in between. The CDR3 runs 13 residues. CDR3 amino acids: CASSQRGNTEAFF. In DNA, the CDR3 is TGTGCCAGCAGTCAAAGAGGGAACACTGAAGCTTTCTTT.

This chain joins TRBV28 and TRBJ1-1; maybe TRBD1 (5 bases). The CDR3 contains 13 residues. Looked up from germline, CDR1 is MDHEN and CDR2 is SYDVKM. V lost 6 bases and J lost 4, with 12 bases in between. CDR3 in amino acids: CASSRTGSTEAFF. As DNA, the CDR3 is TGTGCCAGCAGCCGCACAGGAAGCACTGAAGCTTTCTTT.

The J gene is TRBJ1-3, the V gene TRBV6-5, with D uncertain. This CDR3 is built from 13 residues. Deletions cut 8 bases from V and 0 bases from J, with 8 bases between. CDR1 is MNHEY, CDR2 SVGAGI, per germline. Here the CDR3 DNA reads TGTGCCAGCCTCTACTTCTCTGGAAACACCATATATTTT. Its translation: CASLYFSGNTIYF.

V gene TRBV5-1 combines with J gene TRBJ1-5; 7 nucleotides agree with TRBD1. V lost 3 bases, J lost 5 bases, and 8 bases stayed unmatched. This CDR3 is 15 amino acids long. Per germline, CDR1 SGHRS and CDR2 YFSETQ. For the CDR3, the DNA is TGCGCCAGCAGCTCAACAGGGGTTGGGGATCAGCCCCAGCATTTT. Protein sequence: CASSSTGVGDQPQHF.

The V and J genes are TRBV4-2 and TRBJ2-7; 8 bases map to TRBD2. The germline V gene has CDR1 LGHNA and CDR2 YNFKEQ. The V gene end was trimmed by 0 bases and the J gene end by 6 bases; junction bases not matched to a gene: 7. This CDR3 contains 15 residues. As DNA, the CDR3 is TGTGCCAGCAGCCAAGAACCCAGCGGGGGACGCGAGCAGTACTTC. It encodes CASSQEPSGGREQYF.

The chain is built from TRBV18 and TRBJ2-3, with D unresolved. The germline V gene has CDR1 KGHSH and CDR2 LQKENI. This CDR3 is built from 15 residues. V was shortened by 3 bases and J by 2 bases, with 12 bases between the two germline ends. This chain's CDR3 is CASSPLRETTDTQYF. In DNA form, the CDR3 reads TGTGCCAGCTCACCGTTGCGAGAAACCACAGATACGCAGTATTTT.